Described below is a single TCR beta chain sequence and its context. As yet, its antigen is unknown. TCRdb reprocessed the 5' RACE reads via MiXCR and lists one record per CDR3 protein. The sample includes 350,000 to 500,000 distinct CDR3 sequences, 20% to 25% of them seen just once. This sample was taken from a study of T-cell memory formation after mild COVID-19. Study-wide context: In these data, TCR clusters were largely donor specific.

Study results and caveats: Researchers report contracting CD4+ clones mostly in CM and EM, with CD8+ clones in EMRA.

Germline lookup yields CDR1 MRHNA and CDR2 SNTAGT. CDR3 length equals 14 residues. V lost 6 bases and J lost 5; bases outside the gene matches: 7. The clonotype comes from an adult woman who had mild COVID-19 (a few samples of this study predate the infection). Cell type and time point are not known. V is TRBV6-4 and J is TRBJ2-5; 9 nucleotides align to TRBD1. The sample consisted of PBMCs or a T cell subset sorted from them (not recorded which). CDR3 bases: TGTGCCAGCAGAAACAGGGGGCGCCCGGAGACCCAGTACTTC. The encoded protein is CASRNRGRPETQYF.